The next 20 T cell receptor beta chains were all read from a single sample in a study of cytomegalovirus exposure and HLA in healthy donors. PCR used 60 Vbeta primers and 13 Jbeta primers. The repertoire was sequenced with immunoSEQ multiplex PCR; TCRdb's copy has only in-frame clones and lacks some. The sample holds some 180,000 clones; more than 75% are singletons and the top ten take 2.5%. Sequenced: PBMCs. Receptors were obtained from a woman aged 30 to 39 in good health and CMV-seropositive.

The CDR3 protein is CASSVAGGNEQYF. CDR3 bases: TGTGCCAGCAGCGTAGCAGGGGGCAACGAGCAGTACTTC. This chain connects TRBV9 to TRBJ2-7; TRBD1 agrees at 8 bases. The CDR3 loop spans 13 amino acids. V gave up 0 bases and J gave up 5 bases; unmatched junction bases: 1. Germline V lookup: CDR1 SGDLS, CDR2 YYNGEE.

The V and J genes are TRBV11-2 and TRBJ2-7; 9 bases are a match to TRBD2. Germline V gene sequence: CDR1 SGHAT, CDR2 FQNNGV. The CDR3 has 15 residues. V lost 6 bases, J lost 0 bases, and 6 bases stayed unmatched. CDR3 in DNA: TGTGCCAGCAGTACAAGCGGGGGGAACTCCTACGAGCAGTACTTC. This sequence encodes CASSTSGGNSYEQYF.

This clone was observed once. The J gene is TRBJ2-3, the V gene TRBV28; TRBD1 matches at 8 bases. Germline V CDR1 and CDR2: MDHEN, SYDVKM. Trimming at V came to 10 bases and at J to 0 bases, leaving 9 bases not matched to a gene. CDR3 size: 15 residues. This CDR3 reads CATRAGTGSTDTQYF. Here the CDR3 DNA reads TGTGCCACCAGGGCCGGGACAGGAAGCACAGATACGCAGTATTTT.

The chain carries TRBV4-1 and TRBJ2-1, with 12 nucleotides matching TRBD2. CDR3 length: 16 amino acids. Germline CDR1 and CDR2: MGHRA and YSYEKL. The ends lost 3 bases at V and 7 bases at J; junction bases unmatched: 7. CDR3 sequence: CASSHASGGESNEQFF. CDR3 DNA: TGCGCCAGCAGCCACGCTAGCGGGGGGGAATCGAATGAGCAGTTCTTC.

The CDR3 bases are TGTGCCAGCAGTGGTGGGACAAGCAATCAGCCCCAGCATTTT. Translating gives CASSGGTSNQPQHF. This chain connects TRBV2 to TRBJ1-5; possible D gene TRBD1, 6 bases. V lost 4 bases to trimming and J lost 1 base, with 8 bases between them. CDR1 SNHLY and CDR2 FYNNEI come from the germline V gene. The CDR3 contains 14 residues.

This chain uses TRBV14 with TRBJ2-1, with no clear D. The V and J ends lost 6 bases and 9 bases respectively, with 12 bases between them. CDR1 is SGHDN and CDR2 is FVKESK in the germline V gene. The CDR3 loop spans 12 amino acids. The CDR3 nucleotides read TGTGCCAGCAGTCTTTCGGTTGGTGAGCAGTTCTTC. It is translated as CASSLSVGEQFF.

This clone was observed a single time. V and J are TRBV10-3 and TRBJ1-6; 7 bases fit TRBD1. The CDR3 totals 13 residues. Germline CDR1 is ENHRY and CDR2 is SYGVKD. The junction had 4 bases not matched to a gene; V was cut back by 7 bases and J by 7 bases. The CDR3 sequence: CAITGTANSPLHF. In DNA form, the CDR3 reads TGTGCCATCACCGGGACAGCCAATTCACCCCTCCACTTT.

CDR3 sequence reads: CASSQASLWLTF. As DNA, the CDR3 is TGTGCCAGCAGTCAGGCAAGTCTATGGCTGACCTTC. The V and J genes are TRBV6-5 and TRBJ1-2; D call uncertain. Trimming shortened V by 5 bases and J by 14 bases, and 18 bases separated the two germline ends. The germline gives CDR1 MNHEY, CDR2 SVGAGI. CDR3 length equals 12 residues.

This clone was observed a handful of times. The chain couples TRBV2 to TRBJ2-5, with TRBD2 matching over 12 bases. V was pared by 2 bases and J by 7 bases, with 5 bases of the junction left unmatched. Germline V CDR1 and CDR2: SNHLY, FYNNEI. This CDR3 comprises 15 residues. In DNA, the CDR3 is TGTGCCAGCAGTGAACTAGCGGGGGGGGCCGGGACCCAGTACTTC. Translation gives CASSELAGGAGTQYF. The variable domain in full, completed from reference TRBV2 and TRBJ2-5, reads EPEVTQTPSHQVTQMGQEVILRCVPISNHLYFYWYRQILGQKVEFLVSFYNNEISEKSEIFDDQFSVERPDGSNFTLKIRSTKLEDSAMYFCASSELAGGAGTQYFGPGTRLLVL.

The rearrangement joins TRBV7-2 to TRBJ2-3; TRBD2 agrees at 13 bases. Germline trimming cut 2 bases from V and 1 base from J; bases unmatched to any gene: 9. Per germline, CDR1 SGHTA and CDR2 FQGNSA. The CDR3 has 19 amino acids. CDR3 DNA sequence: TGTGCCAGCAGCTTATCCCCAACTAGCGGGGGGGCGCGCACAGATACGCAGTATTTT. Its translation is CASSLSPTSGGARTDTQYF. Using reference TRBV7-2 and TRBJ2-3 for the parts outside the CDR3, the full variable domain is GAGVSQSPSNKVTEKGKDVELRCDPISGHTALYWYRQSLGQGLEFLIYFQGNSAPDKSGLPSDRFSAERTGGSVSTLTIQRTQQEDSAVYLCASSLSPTSGGARTDTQYFGPGTRLTVL.

This chain links TRBV15 with TRBJ1-4; 10 bases match TRBD1. Germline trimming cut 3 bases from V and 7 bases from J; bases unmatched to any gene: 5. Germline CDR1 is LNHNV and CDR2 is YYDKDF (reference sequence). CDR3 length: 15 amino acids. The CDR3 DNA follows: TGTGCCACCAGCAGGGGGACAGGGGCGGGTGAAAAACTGTTTTTT. This gives the protein CATSRGTGAGEKLFF.

The V and J genes are TRBV4-3 and TRBJ1-1, with D possibly TRBD1 on 5 matching bases. Trimming took 3 bases from V and 1 from J, leaving 9 bases between them. CDR1 is LGHNA, CDR2 YSLEER, per germline. This CDR3 comprises 14 residues. For the CDR3, the DNA is TGCGCCAGCAGCCATGTCGGGGGGAACACTGAAGCTTTCTTT. This gives the protein CASSHVGGNTEAFF.

This clone has more than one count but fewer than ten. The chain recombines TRBV7-8 with TRBJ2-7; D may be TRBD2 (6 bases). The V and J ends lost 1 base and 0 bases respectively, with 10 bases between them. Germline assignment: CDR1 SGHVS and CDR2 FQNEAQ. This CDR3 contains 15 residues. The CDR3 nucleotides are TGTGCCAGCAGCTTAGGTGGAGGGTTCTCCTACGAGCAGTACTTC. It is translated as CASSLGGGFSYEQYF.

Only one count was recorded for this clone. The V call is TRBV4-3, the J call TRBJ2-1; D unclear. The CDR3 sequence is 16 residues long. Germline lookup yields CDR1 LGHNA and CDR2 YSLEER. V shed 2 bases and J shed 0 bases, with 11 bases lying between them. CDR3 sequence: CASSQTTASSYNEQFF. The CDR3 bases are TGCGCCAGCAGCCAAACTACGGCTAGCTCCTACAATGAGCAGTTCTTC.

The rearrangement joins TRBV25-1 to TRBJ1-3, with D possibly TRBD1 on 5 matching bases. The CDR3 totals 15 residues. Trimming removed 3 bases at V and 0 bases at J, with 9 bases between. Germline CDR1 MGHDK, CDR2 SYGVNS. In DNA, the CDR3 is TGTGCCAGCAGTGAGGGGCAGGGCTCTGGAAACACCATATATTTT. Translation: CASSEGQGSGNTIYF.

The chain combines TRBV27 with TRBJ2-3; 9 nucleotides line up with TRBD1. The germline CDR1 and CDR2 sequences are MNHEY and SMNVEV (reference sequence). The CDR3 consists of 15 residues. The junction had 5 bases not matched to a gene; V was cut back by 5 bases and J by 2 bases. CDR3 DNA sequence: TGTGCCAGCAGTCCCCGGGACAGGGCCACAGATACGCAGTATTTT. Protein product: CASSPRDRATDTQYF.

This sequence joins TRBV19 and TRBJ1-2; D unresolved. From germline, CDR1 is LNHDA and CDR2 SQIVND (reference sequence). CDR3 length: 13 amino acids. V lost 7 bases, J lost 4 bases, and 13 bases lay in between. CDR3 coding DNA: TGTGCCAGTACCTCGCCTAGCAGCTATGGCTACACCTTC. This sequence encodes CASTSPSSYGYTF.

As to this clone: At one of its ends the junction is not consistent with the germline gene, which may arise from a read error. V gene TRBV28 combines with J gene TRBJ2-7; D remains unclear. The CDR3 has 10 amino acids. The germline V gene encodes CDR1 MDHEN and CDR2 SYDVKM. CDR3 residues: CASSFYGQYF. The CDR3 DNA reads TGTGCCAGCAGTTTCTACGGGCAGTACTTC.

The rearrangement uses TRBV28 and TRBJ2-5; no reliable D call. This CDR3 is 14 amino acids long. Between the trimmed V and J ends, which lost 8 bases and 2 bases, there was a span of 15 bases. Germline-derived CDR1 and CDR2 are MDHEN and SYDVKM. The CDR3, as DNA: TGTGCCAGCTTTAAGGAGATCGGGCAAGAGACCCAGTACTTC. It is translated as CASFKEIGQETQYF.

The rearrangement links TRBV12-5 to TRBJ1-2; D possibly corresponds to TRBD1 (5 bases). The CDR3 covers 15 residues. Germline V gives CDR1 LGHNT, CDR2 FRNRAP. V was clipped by 3 bases and J by 4 bases, with 15 bases between them. The CDR3 nucleotides are TGTGCTAGTGGTTTCCCTGGCGGGGGAAGCTATGGCTACACCTTC. This encodes CASGFPGGGSYGYTF.